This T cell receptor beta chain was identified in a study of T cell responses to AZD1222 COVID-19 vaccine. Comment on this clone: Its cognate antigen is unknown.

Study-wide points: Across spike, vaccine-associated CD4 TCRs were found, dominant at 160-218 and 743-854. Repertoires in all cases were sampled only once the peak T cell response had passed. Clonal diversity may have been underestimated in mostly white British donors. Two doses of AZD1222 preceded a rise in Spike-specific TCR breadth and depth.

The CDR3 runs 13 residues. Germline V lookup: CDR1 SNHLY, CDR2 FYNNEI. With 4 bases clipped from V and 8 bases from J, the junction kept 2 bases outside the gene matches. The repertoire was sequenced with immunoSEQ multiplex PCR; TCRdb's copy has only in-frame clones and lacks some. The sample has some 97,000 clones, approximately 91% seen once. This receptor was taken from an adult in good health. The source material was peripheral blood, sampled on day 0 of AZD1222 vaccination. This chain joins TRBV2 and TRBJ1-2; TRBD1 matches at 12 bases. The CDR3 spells CASSVGTGGGYTF. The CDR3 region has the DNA TGTGCCAGCAGTGTAGGGACAGGGGGCGGCTACACCTTC.